This T cell receptor beta chain comes out of a study of blood T cell repertoires in COVID-19. This CDR3 has 11 residues. V was shortened by 7 bases and J by 11 bases, with 14 bases between the two germline ends. Per the germline V gene, CDR1 is PRHDT and CDR2 is FYEKMQ (reference sequence). Methods used by the authors: Researchers report that nucleated cell counts were estimated from reference gene primer amplification. The table came from immunoSEQ multiplex PCR; TCRdb's copy has only in-frame clones and leaves some out. The V and J calls and clone size were taken over from that table, and D and trimming were inferred from the DNA. Of some 100,000 clones in the sample, roughly 88% are singletons; the top ten hold about 25%.

The J gene is TRBJ1-2, the V gene TRBV13, with TRBD1 as a possible D gene (6 bases). The clonotype originates from a human donor in a cohort sampled during active COVID-19. The source material was peripheral blood. CDR3 in amino acids: CASNIAGDYTF. The DNA for the CDR3 is TGTGCCAGCAACATCGCAGGGGATTACACCTTC.